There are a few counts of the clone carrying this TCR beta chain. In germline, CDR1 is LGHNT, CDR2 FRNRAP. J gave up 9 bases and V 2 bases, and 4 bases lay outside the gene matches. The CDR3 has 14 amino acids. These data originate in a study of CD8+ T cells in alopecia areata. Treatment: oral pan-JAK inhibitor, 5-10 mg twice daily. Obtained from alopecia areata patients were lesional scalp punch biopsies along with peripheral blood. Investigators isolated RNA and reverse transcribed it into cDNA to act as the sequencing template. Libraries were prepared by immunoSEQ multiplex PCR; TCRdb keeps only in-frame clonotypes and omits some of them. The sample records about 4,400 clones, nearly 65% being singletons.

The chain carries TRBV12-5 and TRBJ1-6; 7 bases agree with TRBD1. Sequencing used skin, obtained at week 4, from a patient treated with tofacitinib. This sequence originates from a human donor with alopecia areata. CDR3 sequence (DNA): TGTGCTAGTGGTTTGTCGGCAGGGGGTTCACCCCTCCACTTT. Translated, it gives CASGLSAGGSPLHF. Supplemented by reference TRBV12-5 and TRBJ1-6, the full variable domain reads DARVTQTPRHKVTEMGQEVTMRCQPILGHNTVFWYRQTMMQGLELLAYFRNRAPLDDSGMPKDRFSAEMPDATLATLKIQPSEPRDSAVYFCASGLSAGGSPLHFGNGTRLTVT.